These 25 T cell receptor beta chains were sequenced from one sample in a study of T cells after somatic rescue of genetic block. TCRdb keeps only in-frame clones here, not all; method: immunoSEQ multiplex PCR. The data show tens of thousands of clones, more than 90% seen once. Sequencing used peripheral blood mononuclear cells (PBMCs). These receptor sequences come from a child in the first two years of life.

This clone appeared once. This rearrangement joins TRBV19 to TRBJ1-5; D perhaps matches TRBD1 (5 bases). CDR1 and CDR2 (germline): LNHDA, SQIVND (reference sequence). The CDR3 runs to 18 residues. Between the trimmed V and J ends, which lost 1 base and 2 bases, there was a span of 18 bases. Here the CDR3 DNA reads TGTGCCAGTAGTATAGTCTTTACCAGGGTCGGACGCAATCAGCCCCAGCATTTT. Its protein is CASSIVFTRVGRNQPQHF.

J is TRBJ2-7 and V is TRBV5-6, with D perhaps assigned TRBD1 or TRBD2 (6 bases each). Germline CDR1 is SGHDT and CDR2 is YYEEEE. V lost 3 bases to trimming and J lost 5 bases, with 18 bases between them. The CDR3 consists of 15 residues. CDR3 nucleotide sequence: TGTGCCAGCAGCTGGGGGCTAGCGCTCAACAACGAGCAGTACTTC. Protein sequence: CASSWGLALNNEQYF.

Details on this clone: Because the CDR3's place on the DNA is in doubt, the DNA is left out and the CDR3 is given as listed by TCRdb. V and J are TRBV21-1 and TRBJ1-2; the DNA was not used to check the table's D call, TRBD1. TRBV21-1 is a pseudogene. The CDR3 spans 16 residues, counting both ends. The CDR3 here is CASSKVGQGAIYGYTF.

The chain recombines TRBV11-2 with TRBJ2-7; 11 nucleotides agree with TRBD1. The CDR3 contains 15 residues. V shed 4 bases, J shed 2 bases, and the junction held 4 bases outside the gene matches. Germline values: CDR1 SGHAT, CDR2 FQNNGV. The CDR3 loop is CASSSWTGGAYEQYF. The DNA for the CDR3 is TGTGCCAGCAGCTCCTGGACAGGGGGCGCCTACGAGCAGTACTTC.

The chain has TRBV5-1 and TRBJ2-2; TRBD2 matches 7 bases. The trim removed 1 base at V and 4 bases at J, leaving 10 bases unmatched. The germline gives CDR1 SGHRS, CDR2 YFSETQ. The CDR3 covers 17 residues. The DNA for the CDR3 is TGCGCCAGCAGCTTGTATGGGACGGGAGGTTCCACCGGGGAGCTGTTTTTT. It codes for CASSLYGTGGSTGELFF.

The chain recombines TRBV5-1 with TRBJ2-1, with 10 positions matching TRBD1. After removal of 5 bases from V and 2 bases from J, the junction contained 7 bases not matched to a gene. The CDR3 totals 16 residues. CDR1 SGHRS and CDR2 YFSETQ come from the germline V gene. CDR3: CASSLIGQGAYNEQFF. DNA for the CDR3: TGCGCCAGCAGTCTTATCGGACAGGGGGCCTACAATGAGCAGTTCTTC.

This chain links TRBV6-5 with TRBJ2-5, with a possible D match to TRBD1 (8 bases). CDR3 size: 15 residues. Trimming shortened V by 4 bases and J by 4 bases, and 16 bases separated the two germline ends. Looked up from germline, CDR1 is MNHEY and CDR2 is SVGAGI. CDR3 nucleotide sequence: TGTGCCAGCAGTTTTAGACAGGGGAGGGTAGAGACCCAGTACTTC. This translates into CASSFRQGRVETQYF.

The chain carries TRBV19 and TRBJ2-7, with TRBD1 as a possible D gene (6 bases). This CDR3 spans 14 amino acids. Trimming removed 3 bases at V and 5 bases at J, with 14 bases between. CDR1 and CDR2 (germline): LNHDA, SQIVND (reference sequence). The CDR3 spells CASSIRGRGDEQYF. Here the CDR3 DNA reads TGTGCCAGTAGTATTCGCGGCAGGGGAGACGAGCAGTACTTC. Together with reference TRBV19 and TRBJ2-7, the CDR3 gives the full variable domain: DGGITQSPKYLFRKEGQNVTLSCEQNLNHDAMYWYRQDPGQGLRLIYYSQIVNDFQKGDIAEGYSVSREKKESFPLTVTSAQKNPTAFYLCASSIRGRGDEQYFGPGTRLTVT.

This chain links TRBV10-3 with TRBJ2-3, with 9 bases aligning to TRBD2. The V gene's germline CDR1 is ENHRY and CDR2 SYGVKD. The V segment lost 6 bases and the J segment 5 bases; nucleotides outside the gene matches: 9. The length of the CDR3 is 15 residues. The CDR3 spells CAISAIAGEIDTQYF. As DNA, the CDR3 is TGTGCCATCAGCGCGATAGCGGGAGAGATAGATACGCAGTATTTT.

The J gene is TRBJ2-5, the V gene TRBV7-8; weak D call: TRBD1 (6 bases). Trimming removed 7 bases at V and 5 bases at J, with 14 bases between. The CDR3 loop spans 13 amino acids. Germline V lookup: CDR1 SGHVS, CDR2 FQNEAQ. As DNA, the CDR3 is TGTGCCAGCATCTATTTCAGGGGTGAGACCCAGTACTTC. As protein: CASIYFRGETQYF.

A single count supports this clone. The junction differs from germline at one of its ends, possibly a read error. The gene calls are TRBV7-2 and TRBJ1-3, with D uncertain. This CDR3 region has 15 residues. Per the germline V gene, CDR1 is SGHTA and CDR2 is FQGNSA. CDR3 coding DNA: TGTGCCAGCAGCTTGTACTCCGGGGTTGGAAACGCCATATATTTT. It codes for CASSLYSGVGNAIYF. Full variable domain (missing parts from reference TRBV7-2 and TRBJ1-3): GAGVSQSPSNKVTEKGKDVELRCDPISGHTALYWYRQSLGQGLEFLIYFQGNSAPDKSGLPSDRFSAERTGGSVSTLTIQRTQQEDSAVYLCASSLYSGVGNAIYFGEGSWLTVV.

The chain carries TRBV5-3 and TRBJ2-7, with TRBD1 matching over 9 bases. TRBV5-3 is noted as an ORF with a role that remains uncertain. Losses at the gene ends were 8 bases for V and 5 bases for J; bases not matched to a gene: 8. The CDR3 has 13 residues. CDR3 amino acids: CASTGTGYHEQYF. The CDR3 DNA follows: TGTGCCAGCACCGGGACAGGGTACCACGAGCAGTACTTC.

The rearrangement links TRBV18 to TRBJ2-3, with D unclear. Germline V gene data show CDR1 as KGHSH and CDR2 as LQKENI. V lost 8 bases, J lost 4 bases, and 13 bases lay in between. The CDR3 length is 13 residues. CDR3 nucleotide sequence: TGTGCCAGCCAGAATTCCCCACCAGATACGCAGTATTTT. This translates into CASQNSPPDTQYF.

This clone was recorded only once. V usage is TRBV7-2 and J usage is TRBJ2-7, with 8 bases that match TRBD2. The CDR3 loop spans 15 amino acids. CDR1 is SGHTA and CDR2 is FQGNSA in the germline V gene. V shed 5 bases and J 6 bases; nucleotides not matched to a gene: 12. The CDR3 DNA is TGTGCCAGCAGCGAAACCGGGACTAGGGGGGTCGAGCAGTACTTC. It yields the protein CASSETGTRGVEQYF.

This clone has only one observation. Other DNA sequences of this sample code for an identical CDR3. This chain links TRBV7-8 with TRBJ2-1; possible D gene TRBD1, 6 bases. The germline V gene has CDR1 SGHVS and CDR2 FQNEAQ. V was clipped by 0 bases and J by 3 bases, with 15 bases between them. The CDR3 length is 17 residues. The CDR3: CASSLARGRAVYNEQFF. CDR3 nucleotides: TGTGCCAGCAGCTTAGCGAGGGGGAGAGCCGTCTACAATGAGCAGTTCTTC.

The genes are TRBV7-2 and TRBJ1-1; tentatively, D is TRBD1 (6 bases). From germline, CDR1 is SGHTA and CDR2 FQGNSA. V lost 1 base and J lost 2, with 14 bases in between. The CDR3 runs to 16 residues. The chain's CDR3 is CASSLVGGLGNTEAFF. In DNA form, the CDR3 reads TGTGCCAGCAGCTTAGTCGGGGGGCTGGGAAACACTGAAGCTTTCTTT.

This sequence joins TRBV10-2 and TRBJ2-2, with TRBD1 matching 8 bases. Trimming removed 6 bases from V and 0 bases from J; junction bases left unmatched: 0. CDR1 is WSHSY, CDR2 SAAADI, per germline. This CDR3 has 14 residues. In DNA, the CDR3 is TGCGCCAGCAGGGGACAGGCGAACACCGGGGAGCTGTTTTTT. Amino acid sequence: CASRGQANTGELFF.

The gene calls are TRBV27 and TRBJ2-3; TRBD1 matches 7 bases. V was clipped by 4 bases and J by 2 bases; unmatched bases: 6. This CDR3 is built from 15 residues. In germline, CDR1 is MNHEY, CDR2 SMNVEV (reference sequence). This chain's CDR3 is CASSYGTASTDTQYF. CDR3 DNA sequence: TGTGCCAGCAGTTACGGGACAGCCTCCACAGATACGCAGTATTTT.

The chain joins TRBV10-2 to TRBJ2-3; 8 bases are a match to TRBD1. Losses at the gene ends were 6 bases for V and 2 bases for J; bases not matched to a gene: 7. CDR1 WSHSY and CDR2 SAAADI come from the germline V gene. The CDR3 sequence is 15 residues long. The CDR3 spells CASSRQGTHTDTQYF. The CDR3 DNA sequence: TGCGCCAGCAGCCGACAGGGGACCCACACAGATACGCAGTATTTT.

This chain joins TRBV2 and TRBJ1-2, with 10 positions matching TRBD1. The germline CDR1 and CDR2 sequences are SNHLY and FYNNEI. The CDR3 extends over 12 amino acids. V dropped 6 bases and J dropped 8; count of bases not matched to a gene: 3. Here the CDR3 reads CASRTGGEGYTF. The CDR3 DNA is TGTGCCAGCAGGACAGGGGGCGAGGGCTACACCTTC.

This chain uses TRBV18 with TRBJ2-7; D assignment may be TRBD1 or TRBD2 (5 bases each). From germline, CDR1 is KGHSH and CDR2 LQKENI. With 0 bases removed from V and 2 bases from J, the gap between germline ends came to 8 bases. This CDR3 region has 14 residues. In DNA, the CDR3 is TGTGCCAGCTCACCACCGGGACGGGCCTACGAGCAGTACTTC. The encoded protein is CASSPPGRAYEQYF.

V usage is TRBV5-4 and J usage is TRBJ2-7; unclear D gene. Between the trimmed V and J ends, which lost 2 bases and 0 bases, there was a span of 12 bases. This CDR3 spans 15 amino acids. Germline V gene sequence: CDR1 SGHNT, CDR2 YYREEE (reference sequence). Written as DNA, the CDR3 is TGTGCCAGCAGCTTCGGGTCGGGCGACTCCTACGAGCAGTACTTC. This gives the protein CASSFGSGDSYEQYF.

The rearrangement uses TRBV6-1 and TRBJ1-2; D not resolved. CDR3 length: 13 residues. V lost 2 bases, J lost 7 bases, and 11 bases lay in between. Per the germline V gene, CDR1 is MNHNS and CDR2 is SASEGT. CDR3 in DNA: TGTGCCAGCAGTGAATATGGCGTAAGTGGCTACACCTTC. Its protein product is CASSEYGVSGYTF.

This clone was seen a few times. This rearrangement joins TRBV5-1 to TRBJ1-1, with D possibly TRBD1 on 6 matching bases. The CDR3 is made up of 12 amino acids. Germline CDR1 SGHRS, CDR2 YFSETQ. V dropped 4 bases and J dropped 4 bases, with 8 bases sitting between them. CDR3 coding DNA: TGCGCCAGCAGCATCAGGGGCACTGAAGCTTTCTTT. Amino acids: CASSIRGTEAFF. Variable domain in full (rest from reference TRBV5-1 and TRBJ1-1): KAGVTQTPRYLIKTRGQQVTLSCSPISGHRSVSWYQQTPGQGLQFLFEYFSETQRNKGNFPGRFSGRQFSNSRSEMNVSTLELGDSALYLCASSIRGTEAFFGQGTRLTVV.

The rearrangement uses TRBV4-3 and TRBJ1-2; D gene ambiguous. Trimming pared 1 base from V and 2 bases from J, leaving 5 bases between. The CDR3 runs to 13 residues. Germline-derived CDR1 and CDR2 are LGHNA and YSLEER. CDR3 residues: CASSQVQNYGYTF. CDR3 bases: TGCGCCAGCAGCCAAGTACAAAACTATGGCTACACCTTC.